The clone carrying this T cell receptor (beta chain) has just one count. The data were taken from a study of CD8 T cells in Susac syndrome. Study context: At the time their blood was drawn, patients with Susac syndrome were either therapy-naive, on corticosteroids (with some of them also receiving intravenous immunoglobulin), or on intravenous immunoglobulin alone.

Reverse transcription of roughly 0.45 to 1 ug RNA used random hexamers. Amplification of TCR beta CDR3 spanned 54 Vbeta and 13 Jbeta via immunoSEQ multiplex PCR. MiXCR was run by TCRdb on the immunoSEQ multiplex PCR reads, yielding one entry per CDR3 protein. This sample yields under 250,000 distinct CDR3 sequences, of which about 94% are seen a single time; 0.15% belongs to the top ten. TCR beta sequencing was performed on blood CD8+ and CD4+ T cells. In germline, CDR1 is DFQATT, CDR2 SNEGSKA (reference sequence). The V and J ends lost 7 bases and 1 base respectively, with 12 bases between them. This CDR3 comprises 13 residues.

The chain employs TRBV20-1 and TRBJ2-3; D not resolved. Sequencing was carried out using CD4+ T cells from PBMCs. The receptor was isolated from a human donor with Susac syndrome. The CDR3, as DNA: TGCAGTGTAAAACTTTTCGGCACAGATACGCAGTATTTT. Protein sequence: CSVKLFGTDTQYF.